This T cell receptor (beta chain) was sequenced during a study of shared clonotypes between healthy human individuals. V trimming: 5 bases; J trimming: 4 bases; junction bases outside the gene matches: 7. The length of the CDR3 is 15 residues. The germline CDR1 and CDR2 sequences are LNHNV and YYDKDF (reference sequence). Terminally differentiated effector memory CD45RA+ cells were excluded by CCR7 positive selection of CD45RO-negative cells. General study findings and limits: Among donors, the sharing of clonotypes was expected to be influenced by sequencing depth.

Clones were sequenced by immunoSEQ multiplex PCR, and TCRdb holds only the in-frame ones, with some missing. The sample contains 800,000 to 950,000 clones, 90% to 98% of which appear only once. For this clone: As yet, its antigen is unknown.

The sample consisted of naive CD8+ T cells sorted from blood. The clonotype was recovered from a man under 40 in good health. The V call is TRBV15, the J call TRBJ1-2, with TRBD1 matching over 10 bases. CDR3 loop: CATSAETGGFYGYTF. CDR3 sequence (DNA): TGTGCCACCAGCGCAGAGACAGGGGGCTTCTATGGCTACACCTTC.